The rows below give T cell receptor beta chains drawn from one sample of a study of blood T cell repertoires in COVID-19. Libraries were prepared by immunoSEQ multiplex PCR; TCRdb keeps only in-frame clonotypes and omits some of them. In the table there are 20,000 to 30,000 clones, 75% to 90% of which are singletons. What was sequenced was peripheral blood. These TCRs come from a human donor in a cohort sampled during active COVID-19. The CDR3 runs from the conserved cysteine through the conserved F or W. D genes are given only for firm matches. A row's size may be missing; if present it is once, few, many or a size class.

J: TRBJ2-3; D: NA; size: NA; V: TRBV11-2; DNA: TGTGCCAGCAGCCTCGCAGGCACAGATACGCAGTATTTT; CDR3: CASSLAGTDTQYF
J: TRBJ2-3; D: TRBD2; size: NA; V: TRBV9; DNA: TGTGCCAGCAGCGCGGGACTAGTGAGAGATACGCAGTATTTT; CDR3: CASSAGLVRDTQYF
J: TRBJ2-7; D: TRBD1; size: NA; V: TRBV7-2; DNA: TGTGCCAGCAGCTTAGGGGACAGGGGCTCCTACGAGCAGTACTTC; CDR3: CASSLGDRGSYEQYF
J: TRBJ2-7; D: NA; size: NA; V: TRBV7-2; DNA: TGTGCCAGCAGCTCCCCTCCCTCCGGGAGGCAGTACTTC; CDR3: CASSSPPSGRQYF
J: TRBJ1-3; D: NA; size: NA; V: TRBV4-3; DNA: TGCGCCAGCAGCCAAGATCTAATTGACACCATATATTTT; CDR3: CASSQDLIDTIYF
J: TRBJ2-7; D: TRBD2; size: once; V: TRBV19; DNA: TGTGCCAGTAGTCCCTGGGGAGGGAGCTCCTACGAGCAGTACTTC; CDR3: CASSPWGGSSYEQYF
J: TRBJ2-7; D: NA; size: NA; V: TRBV10-3; DNA: TGTGCCATCCGTTACAGGGACGAGCAGTACTTC; CDR3: CAIRYRDEQYF
J: TRBJ2-7; D: NA; size: few; V: TRBV28; DNA: TGTGCCAGCAGTTTCCGACTCGATCTCCTGACCTACGAGCAGTACTTC; CDR3: CASSFRLDLLTYEQYF
J: TRBJ1-2; D: NA; size: NA; V: TRBV28; DNA: TGTGCCAGCAGTTTATCCCGACTCGGAGGCTACACCTTC; CDR3: CASSLSRLGGYTF
J: TRBJ2-2; D: TRBD2; size: NA; V: TRBV7-2; DNA: TGTGCCAGCAAGGCGGGGGGGTCCGTCGGGGAGCTGTTTTTT; CDR3: CASKAGGSVGELFF
J: TRBJ2-1; D: TRBD2; size: NA; V: TRBV24-1; DNA: TGTGCCACCAGGTCCGGGACTAGAGTCTACAATGAGCAGTTCTTC; CDR3: CATRSGTRVYNEQFF
J: TRBJ1-6; D: NA; size: NA; V: TRBV11-1; DNA: TGTGCCAGCAGCCCTAATTCAAAACGTTCACCCCTCCACTTT; CDR3: CASSPNSKRSPLHF
J: TRBJ1-5; D: TRBD1; size: few; V: TRBV6-2/TRBV6-3; DNA: TGTGCCAGCAGTTTGATCCCGGGACAGGATAGCAATCAGCCCCAGCATTTT; CDR3: CASSLIPGQDSNQPQHF
J: TRBJ1-2; D: NA; size: NA; V: TRBV5-6; DNA: TGTGCCAGCAGCTTCGTCGCAGGGCCGGTTTATGGCTACACCTTC; CDR3: CASSFVAGPVYGYTF
J: TRBJ1-6; D: NA; size: NA; V: TRBV28; DNA: TGTGCCGGCATCCCACCTGGGGCGACAACCTCGGATTCACCCCTCCACTTT; CDR3: CAGIPPGATTSDSPLHF
J: TRBJ1-5; D: TRBD1; size: NA; V: TRBV6-2/TRBV6-3; DNA: TGTGCCAGCAGTTACGCCCTACAGGGGGTACGTCAGCCCCAGCATTTT; CDR3: CASSYALQGVRQPQHF
J: TRBJ1-2; D: TRBD1; size: NA; V: TRBV29-1; DNA: TGCAGCGTTGATCCCAGGGGGGATGGCTACACCTTC; CDR3: CSVDPRGDGYTF
J: TRBJ1-5; D: NA; size: NA; V: TRBV9; DNA: TGTGCCAGCAGCGCAGGTACTTTAAGCAATCAGCCCCAGCATTTT; CDR3: CASSAGTLSNQPQHF
J: TRBJ1-1; D: TRBD1; size: NA; V: TRBV28; DNA: TGTGCCAGCAGTATACGACACAGGGGCACTGAAGCTTTCTTT; CDR3: CASSIRHRGTEAFF
J: TRBJ2-1; D: NA; size: NA; V: TRBV5-1; DNA: TGCGCCAGCAGCTTGACCCCCCAGGAAAGTGTGAATGAGCAGTTCTTC; CDR3: CASSLTPQESVNEQFF
J: TRBJ2-7; D: TRBD2; size: NA; V: TRBV28; DNA: TGTGCCAGCAGGAAGACTAGCGGGAGGGTCTACGAGCAGTACTTC; CDR3: CASRKTSGRVYEQYF
J: TRBJ1-4; D: TRBD1; size: once; V: TRBV27; DNA: TGTGCCAGCAAGATACAGGGGGGGAATGAAAAACTGTTTTTT; CDR3: CASKIQGGNEKLFF
J: TRBJ1-1; D: NA; size: NA; V: TRBV7-3; DNA: TGTGCCAGCAGCGCCGATGGGCAGCCAAACACTGAAGCTTTCTTT; CDR3: CASSADGQPNTEAFF
J: TRBJ2-5; D: TRBD2; size: NA; V: TRBV5-1; DNA: TGCGCCAGCAGCGGGGGACTAGGTGGGTTCCAAGAGACCCAGTACTTC; CDR3: CASSGGLGGFQETQYF
J: TRBJ2-1; D: NA; size: NA; V: TRBV27; DNA: TGTGCCAGCAGTACCGGAGAGAATGAGCAGTTCTTC; CDR3: CASSTGENEQFF
J: TRBJ2-1; D: TRBD1; size: NA; V: TRBV5-1; DNA: TGCGCCAGCAGCCCCACGGGACAGGGCTATGAGCAGTTCTTC; CDR3: CASSPTGQGYEQFF
J: TRBJ2-5; D: NA; size: NA; V: TRBV7-9; DNA: TGTGCCAGCAGCTTAGATCAGGTGGAGACCCAGTACTTC; CDR3: CASSLDQVETQYF
J: TRBJ2-7; D: NA; size: NA; V: TRBV27; DNA: TGTGCCAGCAAACAGGGCGACTGGGAGCAGTACTTC; CDR3: CASKQGDWEQYF
J: TRBJ1-2; D: TRBD1; size: NA; V: TRBV3-1/TRBV3-2; DNA: TGTGCCAGCAGCCAAGCTGGGACAGATGGCTACACCTTC; CDR3: CASSQAGTDGYTF
J: TRBJ1-6; D: NA; size: NA; V: TRBV6-5; DNA: TGTGCCAGCAGTTACTCAGAGGGGGTAAATTCACCCCTCCACTTT; CDR3: CASSYSEGVNSPLHF